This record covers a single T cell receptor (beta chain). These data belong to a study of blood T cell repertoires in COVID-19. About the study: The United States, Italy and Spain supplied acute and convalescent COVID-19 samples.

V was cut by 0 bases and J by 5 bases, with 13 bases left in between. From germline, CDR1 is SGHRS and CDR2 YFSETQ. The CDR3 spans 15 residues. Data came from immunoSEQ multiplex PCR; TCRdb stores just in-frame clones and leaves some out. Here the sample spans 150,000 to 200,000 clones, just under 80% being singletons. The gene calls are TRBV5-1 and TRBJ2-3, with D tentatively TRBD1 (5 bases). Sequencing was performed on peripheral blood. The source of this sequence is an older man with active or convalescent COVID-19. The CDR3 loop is CASSLALDSGDTQYF. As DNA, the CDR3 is TGCGCCAGCAGCTTGGCCCTCGACAGTGGAGATACGCAGTATTTT. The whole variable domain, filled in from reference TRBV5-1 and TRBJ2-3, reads KAGVTQTPRYLIKTRGQQVTLSCSPISGHRSVSWYQQTPGQGLQFLFEYFSETQRNKGNFPGRFSGRQFSNSRSEMNVSTLELGDSALYLCASSLALDSGDTQYFGPGTRLTVL.